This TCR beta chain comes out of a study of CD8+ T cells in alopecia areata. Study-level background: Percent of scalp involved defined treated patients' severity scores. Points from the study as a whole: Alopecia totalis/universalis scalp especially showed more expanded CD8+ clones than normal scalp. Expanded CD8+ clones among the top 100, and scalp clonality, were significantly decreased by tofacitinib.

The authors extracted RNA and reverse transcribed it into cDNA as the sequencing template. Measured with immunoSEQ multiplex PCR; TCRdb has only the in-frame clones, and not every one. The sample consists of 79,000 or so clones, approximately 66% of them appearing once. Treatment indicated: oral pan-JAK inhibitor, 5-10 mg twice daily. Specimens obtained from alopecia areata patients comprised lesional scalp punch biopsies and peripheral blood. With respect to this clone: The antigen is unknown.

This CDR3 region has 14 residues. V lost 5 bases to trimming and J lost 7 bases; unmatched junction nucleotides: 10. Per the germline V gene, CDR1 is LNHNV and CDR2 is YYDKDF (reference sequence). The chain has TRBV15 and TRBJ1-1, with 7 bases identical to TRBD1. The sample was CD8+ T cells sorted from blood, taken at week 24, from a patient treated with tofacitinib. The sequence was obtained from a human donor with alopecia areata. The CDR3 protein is CATSGRDSGVEAFF. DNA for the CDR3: TGTGCCACCAGCGGCCGGGACAGCGGAGTTGAAGCTTTCTTT.